The next 9 T cell receptor beta chains were all read from a single sample in a study of monozygotic twins with inflammatory bowel disease. Reanalyzing the 5' RACE reads, TCRdb keeps one entry per CDR3 protein, without DNA. Its listing shows about 110,000 distinct CDR3 sequences. What was sequenced was blood. These TCRs come from a human donor with ulcerative colitis or Crohn's disease, or a healthy co-twin of an affected twin (not recorded which).

CDR3 region: CSGDQGVGTDTQYF. This chain joins TRBV29-1 and TRBJ2-3. This CDR3 comprises 14 residues. Looked up from germline, CDR1 is SQVTM and CDR2 is ANQGSEA.

V gene TRBV20-1 combines with J gene TRBJ2-3; TCRdb calls TRBD2, which cannot be checked without DNA. The CDR3 runs 16 residues. Germline-derived CDR1 and CDR2 are DFQATT and SNEGSKA (reference sequence). The CDR3 reads CSARDGPGGITDTQYF.

The rearrangement links TRBV6-6 to TRBJ2-1. The CDR3 contains 13 residues. Germline CDR1 MNHNY, CDR2 SVGAGI (reference sequence). The CDR3 loop reads CAIRGALYNEQFF.

The chain carries TRBV12-3 or TRBV12-4 and TRBJ2-5; the TRBD2 assignment by TCRdb is unverifiable without DNA. The CDR3 runs to 14 residues. The CDR3 loop is CASSLASPQETQYF.

The chain carries TRBV28 and TRBJ2-1; TCRdb's assignment of TRBD2 cannot be checked, as there is no DNA. CDR3 size: 17 residues. Looked up from germline, CDR1 is MDHEN and CDR2 is SYDVKM. The CDR3 is CASSSGLAGEALAEQFF. Using reference TRBV28 and TRBJ2-1 for the parts outside the CDR3, the full variable domain is DVKVTQSSRYLVKRTGEKVFLECVQDMDHENMFWYRQDPGLGLRLIYFSYDVKMKEKGDIPEGYSVSREKKERFSLILESASTNQTSMYLCASSSGLAGEALAEQFFGPGTRLTVL.

The rearrangement links TRBV7-2 to TRBJ2-7; TCRdb outputs TRBD2, but without DNA this stays unchecked. The CDR3 contains 19 residues. Germline V CDR1 and CDR2: SGHTA, FQGNSA. CDR3 loop: CASSLALPGTSGKDYEQYF.

CDR3 residues: CASSSLTGGYTEAFF. The chain employs TRBV11-2 and TRBJ1-1; absent DNA, TCRdb's TRBD1 call cannot be checked. The CDR3 is 15 residues long. Looked up from germline, CDR1 is SGHAT and CDR2 is FQNNGV.

This sequence joins TRBV28 and TRBJ1-1; with no DNA, the TCRdb D assignment of TRBD1 cannot be verified. CDR1 is MDHEN, CDR2 SYDVKM, per germline. The CDR3 contains 11 residues. The CDR3 loop reads CASSFGGEAFF.

The CDR3 reads CASSLLGLAEISSYNEQFF. The chain combines TRBV11-2 with TRBJ2-1; TCRdb designates TRBD2, a call that cannot be tested without DNA. This CDR3 is 19 amino acids long. Germline CDR1 is SGHAT and CDR2 is FQNNGV.